The clone carrying this TCR beta chain was observed once. Assay: immunoSEQ multiplex PCR; the TCRdb copy retains only in-frame clones and omits some. This table holds roughly 99,000 clones, roughly 88% found once. This sample is part of a study of preoperative IRX-2 immunotherapy in early breast cancer. As to treatment: preoperative locoregional IRX-2 cytokine immunotherapy. CDR1 and CDR2 (germline): MDHEN, SYDVKM. This CDR3 spans 17 amino acids. J lost 0 bases, V lost 3 bases, and 10 bases had no gene match. The receptor comes from a human donor with breast cancer. The material was tumor tissue, obtained after IRX-2 immunotherapy. The V and J genes are TRBV28 and TRBJ2-7, with 8 bases matching TRBD2. CDR3 region: CASSFVRGRLSSYEQYF. For the CDR3, the DNA is TGTGCCAGCAGTTTTGTTCGCGGGAGGTTGAGCTCCTACGAGCAGTACTTC.